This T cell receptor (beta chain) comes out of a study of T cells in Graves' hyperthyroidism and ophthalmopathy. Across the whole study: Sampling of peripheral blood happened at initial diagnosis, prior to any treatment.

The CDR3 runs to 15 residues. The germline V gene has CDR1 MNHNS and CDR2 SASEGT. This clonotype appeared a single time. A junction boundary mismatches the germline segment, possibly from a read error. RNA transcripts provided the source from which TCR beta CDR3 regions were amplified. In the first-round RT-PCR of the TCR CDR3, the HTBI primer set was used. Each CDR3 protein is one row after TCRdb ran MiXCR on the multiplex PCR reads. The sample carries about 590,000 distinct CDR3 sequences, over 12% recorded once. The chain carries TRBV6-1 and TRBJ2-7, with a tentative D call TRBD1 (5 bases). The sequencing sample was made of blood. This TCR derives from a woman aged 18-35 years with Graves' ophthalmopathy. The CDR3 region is CASSGVTGYYYEQCF. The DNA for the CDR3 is TGTGCCAGCAGTGGCGTAACAGGTTATTACTACGAGCAGTGCTTC.